This T cell receptor beta chain is from a study of blood T cell repertoires in COVID-19. For the study at large: In each case, the material was cDNA or gDNA derived from T cells, B-cell-depleted T cells, or PBMCs.

After removal of 6 bases from V and 4 bases from J, the junction contained 2 bases not matched to a gene. Germline V gives CDR1 MNHEY, CDR2 SVGAGI. This CDR3 region has 14 residues. Followed over time, Seattle patients had been enrolled while infection was active. Authors' analysis steps: The authors estimated nucleated cell counts from reference gene primer amplification. TCRdb keeps only in-frame clones here, not all; method: immunoSEQ multiplex PCR. V and J calls plus clone size are reproduced from that table; the DNA served to infer D and trimming. The sample gives 100,000 to 150,000 clones, roughly 86% of which show up once; about an eighth is in the top ten.

The sequence was obtained from a woman in her seventies with COVID-19, enrolled during active disease. The chain is built from TRBV6-5 and TRBJ1-6, with 8 nucleotides matching TRBD1. Sequencing input: peripheral blood. The CDR3 DNA reads TGTGCCAGCAGCGGGACAGGATATAATTCACCCCTCCACTTT. Translating it yields CASSGTGYNSPLHF.